This record covers a single T cell receptor (beta chain). This sample is part of a study of T cell changes during pregnancy in multiple sclerosis. Using immunoSEQ multiplex PCR, the repertoire was profiled, and TCRdb retains in-frame clones only, with some absent. Counted here are 20,000 to 25,000 clones, approximately 90% occurring once; the ten biggest clones make up 0.55% to 0.8%. Germline V gene data show CDR1 as SGHRS and CDR2 as YFSETQ. The CDR3 has 15 residues. V gave up 1 base and J gave up 8 bases; unmatched junction bases: 8. This clonotype was sampled from a female donor with multiple sclerosis, enrolled in a pregnancy study. Material: CD4+ T cells from peripheral blood mononuclear cells, obtained in the third trimester of pregnancy. This chain connects TRBV5-1 to TRBJ2-1, with 8 bases identical to TRBD2. The CDR3 sequence: CASSLRRGGGDEQFF. The DNA for the CDR3 is TGCGCCAGCAGCTTGAGACGGGGGGGTGGGGATGAGCAGTTCTTC. Looking up the rest from reference TRBV5-1 and TRBJ2-1 gives the full variable domain: KAGVTQTPRYLIKTRGQQVTLSCSPISGHRSVSWYQQTPGQGLQFLFEYFSETQRNKGNFPGRFSGRQFSNSRSEMNVSTLELGDSALYLCASSLRRGGGDEQFFGPGTRLTVL.